This T cell receptor beta chain emerged from a study of blood T cell repertoires in COVID-19. Study background: Sample material is recorded as cDNA or gDNA derived from T cells, B-cell-depleted T cells, or PBMCs.

Deletions cut 3 bases from V and 6 bases from J, with 15 bases between. Germline V gene lookup returns CDR1 SGHRS and CDR2 YFSETQ. The CDR3 extends over 15 amino acids. Libraries were prepared by immunoSEQ multiplex PCR; TCRdb keeps only in-frame clonotypes and omits some of them. The sample lists about 200,000 clones, more than 80% occurring once. The TCR originated in a young woman who had recovered from COVID-19. What was sequenced was PBMCs or T cells enriched from blood (not recorded which). The rearrangement joins TRBV5-1 to TRBJ2-2, with D possibly matching TRBD1 (5 bases). In nucleotides, the CDR3 is TGCGCCAGCAGCTCGGACACGGCCCGGCCCGGGGAGCTGTTTTTT. It yields the protein CASSSDTARPGELFF.